These 15 T cell receptor beta chains were sequenced from one sample in a study of shared T cell receptors in the human thymus (dated by TCRdb to the early 2020s). Libraries were built with the immunoSEQ multiplex PCR assay. TCRdb carries this immuneACCESS record with in-frame sequences only. Its versions omit some clonotypes, under half of them owing to an unresolved V gene in the studies checked, with the rest unexplained. Recorded for this sample are almost 550,000 clones; 70% to 80% of them occurred a single time. Around 0.013% of the sample rests with the top ten. Separately, the same data were catalogued under a study of human thymus T cells.

Sample: thymocytes. These receptors were taken from a boy under three years old with a congenital heart defect. Donor details come from another sample of the same person, matched by shared clones.

The rearrangement uses TRBV7-2 and TRBJ1-1; tentatively, D is TRBD1 (6 bases). The germline V gene encodes CDR1 SGHTA and CDR2 FQGNSA. Trimming removed 7 bases at V and 3 bases at J, with 21 bases between. This CDR3 comprises 16 residues. The CDR3 spells CASTTNRQGPDTEAFF. CDR3 in DNA: TGTGCCAGCACCACTAATCGCCAGGGGCCGGACACTGAAGCTTTCTTT.

The V gene is TRBV27, the J gene TRBJ2-3; 8 bases agree with TRBD1. Germline values: CDR1 MNHEY, CDR2 SMNVEV (reference sequence). V dropped 6 bases and J dropped 3; count of bases not matched to a gene: 11. CDR3 length: 16 residues. The CDR3 sequence: CASSPPGTGGTDTQYF. CDR3 nucleotides: TGTGCCAGCAGCCCCCCCGGGACAGGAGGAACAGATACGCAGTATTTT.

This chain uses TRBV6-6 with TRBJ2-1; D is ambiguous. Per the germline V gene, CDR1 is MNHNY and CDR2 is SVGAGI (reference sequence). The CDR3 has 16 residues. V was clipped by 0 bases and J by 0 bases, with 9 bases between them. The CDR3 loop reads CASSYSGRSSYNEQFF. CDR3 coding DNA: TGTGCCAGCAGTTACTCTGGGCGTAGCTCCTACAATGAGCAGTTCTTC.

The gene calls are TRBV5-6 and TRBJ2-5, with 8 bases that match TRBD2. TRBJ2-7 matches the DNA end more closely, so the J call is doubtful. Germline assignment: CDR1 SGHDT and CDR2 YYEEEE. This CDR3 comprises 14 residues. The CDR3 spells CASSLGLAVYEQYF. The DNA for the CDR3 is TGTGCCAGCAGCTTAGGACTAGCTGTCTACGAGCAGTACTTC.

The chain employs TRBV28 and TRBJ2-7; D is uncertain. The CDR3 is 11 residues long. Trimming shortened V by 1 base and J by 6 bases, and 4 bases separated the two germline ends. Germline loops: CDR1 MDHEN, CDR2 SYDVKM. The CDR3, as DNA: TGTGCCAGCAGTTTATCTATCGAGCAGTACTTC. It codes for CASSLSIEQYF. The full variable domain, completed using reference TRBV28 and TRBJ2-7, is DVKVTQSSRYLVKRTGEKVFLECVQDMDHENMFWYRQDPGLGLRLIYFSYDVKMKEKGDIPEGYSVSREKKERFSLILESASTNQTSMYLCASSLSIEQYFGPGTRLTVT.

This chain uses TRBV5-4 with TRBJ2-7; the match to TRBD1 covers 7 bases. The CDR3 covers 14 residues. V lost 4 bases and J lost 0; bases outside the gene matches: 4. Germline V gene data show CDR1 as SGHNT and CDR2 as YYREEE (reference sequence). The CDR3 region is CASSTRDSSYEQYF. In DNA form, the CDR3 reads TGTGCCAGCAGCACCCGGGACAGCTCCTACGAGCAGTACTTC. The full variable domain, with the rest looked up from reference TRBV5-4 and TRBJ2-7, is ETGVTQSPTHLIKTRGQQVTLRCSSQSGHNTVSWYQQALGQGPQFIFQYYREEENGRGNFPPRFSGLQFPNYSSELNVNALELDDSALYLCASSTRDSSYEQYFGPGTRLTVT.

This rearrangement joins TRBV7-8 to TRBJ2-1, with TRBD1 matching 8 bases. The CDR3 is 16 amino acids. Losses at the gene ends were 5 bases for V and 0 bases for J; bases not matched to a gene: 6. Germline values: CDR1 SGHVS, CDR2 FQNEAQ. The CDR3 sequence is CASSPGTGPSYNEQFF. Here the CDR3 DNA reads TGTGCCAGCAGCCCAGGGACAGGTCCCTCCTACAATGAGCAGTTCTTC.

The genes are TRBV27 and TRBJ2-1; 12 bases are shared with TRBD2. This CDR3 has 17 amino acids. CDR1 is MNHEY and CDR2 is SMNVEV in the germline V gene (reference sequence). After removal of 1 base from V and 8 bases from J, the junction contained 9 bases not matched to a gene. CDR3 nucleotides: TGTGCCAGCAGTTTATGGTCGACTAGCGGGAGTCTCGATGAGCAGTTCTTC. Its translation is CASSLWSTSGSLDEQFF.

The chain employs TRBV5-4 and TRBJ1-2; TRBD1 might be the D (5 bases). Germline-derived CDR1 and CDR2 are SGHNT and YYREEE (reference sequence). This CDR3 region has 15 residues. Trimming cost V 3 bases and J 2 bases, with 14 bases left between them. The CDR3 here is CASSSQGEGNYGYTF. The CDR3, as DNA: TGTGCCAGCAGCTCCCAGGGCGAAGGGAACTATGGCTACACCTTC. Variable domain in full (rest from reference TRBV5-4 and TRBJ1-2): ETGVTQSPTHLIKTRGQQVTLRCSSQSGHNTVSWYQQALGQGPQFIFQYYREEENGRGNFPPRFSGLQFPNYSSELNVNALELDDSALYLCASSSQGEGNYGYTFGSGTRLTVV.

V and J are TRBV11-2 and TRBJ2-3, with a possible D match to TRBD2 (6 bases). The germline CDR1 and CDR2 sequences are SGHAT and FQNNGV. The ends were cut back, 1 base at V and 1 base at J, with 12 bases in the middle. The CDR3 is made up of 16 amino acids. The CDR3 is CASSLALAVGTDTQYF. DNA of the CDR3: TGTGCCAGCAGCTTAGCATTAGCGGTCGGCACAGATACGCAGTATTTT. Based on the CDR3 plus reference TRBV11-2 and TRBJ2-3, the full variable domain is EAGVAQSPRYKIIEKRQSVAFWCNPISGHATLYWYQQILGQGPKLLIQFQNNGVVDDSQLPKDRFSAERLKGVDSTLKIQPAKLEDSAVYLCASSLALAVGTDTQYFGPGTRLTVL.

The chain joins TRBV25-1 to TRBJ2-5, with 12 bases fitting TRBD2. V dropped 2 bases and J dropped 2; count of bases not matched to a gene: 3. The CDR3 covers 16 residues. CDR1 and CDR2 from the germline V gene are MGHDK and SYGVNS. The CDR3 spells CASSETSGRPQETQYF. The CDR3 coding sequence is TGTGCCAGCAGTGAAACTAGCGGGAGGCCACAAGAGACCCAGTACTTC.

This rearrangement joins TRBV5-1 to TRBJ1-5; D perhaps matches TRBD1 (5 bases). The CDR3 totals 15 residues. V shed 0 bases and J shed 4 bases, with 11 bases lying between them. CDR1 is SGHRS, CDR2 YFSETQ, per germline. The CDR3: CASSLGQPPNQPQHF. CDR3 DNA: TGCGCCAGCAGCTTGGGACAGCCGCCGAATCAGCCCCAGCATTTT.

The chain is built from TRBV27 and TRBJ2-4; D ambiguous. The CDR3 runs to 15 residues. Trimming removed 1 base at V and 0 bases at J, with 7 bases between. Germline values: CDR1 MNHEY, CDR2 SMNVEV (reference sequence). CDR3 nucleotide sequence: TGTGCCAGCAGTTTATTCCCATTAGCCAAAAACATTCAGTACTTC. Amino acid sequence: CASSLFPLAKNIQYF.

V and J are TRBV9 and TRBJ1-3; 7 bases are a match to TRBD1. CDR1 and CDR2 (germline): SGDLS, YYNGEE. V shed 4 bases, J shed 2 bases, and the junction held 12 bases outside the gene matches. This CDR3 contains 17 residues. The CDR3 DNA reads TGTGCCAGCAGCTTCTTCGGACAGGAACCGACTGGAAACACCATATATTTT. Translation: CASSFFGQEPTGNTIYF.

The CDR3 region has the DNA TGTGCCATCAGTACACCTTATAGCAATCAGCCCCAGCATTTT. Protein product: CAISTPYSNQPQHF. V is TRBV10-3 and J is TRBJ1-5; unclear D gene. The CDR3 consists of 14 residues. The germline V gene encodes CDR1 ENHRY and CDR2 SYGVKD. The V end was cut by 5 bases, the J end by 0 bases, with 8 bases between.